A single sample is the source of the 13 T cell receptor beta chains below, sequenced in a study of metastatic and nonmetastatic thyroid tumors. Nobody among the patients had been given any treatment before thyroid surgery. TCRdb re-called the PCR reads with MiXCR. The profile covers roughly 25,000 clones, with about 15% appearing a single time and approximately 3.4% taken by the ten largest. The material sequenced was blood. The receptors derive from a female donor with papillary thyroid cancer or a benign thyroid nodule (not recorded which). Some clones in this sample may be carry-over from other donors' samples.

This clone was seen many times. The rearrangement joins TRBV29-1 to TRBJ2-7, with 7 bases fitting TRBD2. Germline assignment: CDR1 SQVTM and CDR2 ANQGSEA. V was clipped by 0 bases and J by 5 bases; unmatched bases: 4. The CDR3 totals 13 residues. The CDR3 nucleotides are TGCAGCGTTGAAGATAGAGCGGGGAACGAGCAGTACTTC. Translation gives CSVEDRAGNEQYF.

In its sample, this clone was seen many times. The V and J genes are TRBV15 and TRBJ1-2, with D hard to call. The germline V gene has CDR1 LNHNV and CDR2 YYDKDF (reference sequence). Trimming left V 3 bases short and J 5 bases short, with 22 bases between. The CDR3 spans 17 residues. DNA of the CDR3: TGTGCCACCAGCAGCAACACGTCCTTTGAGGTGAGGTATGGCTACACCTTC. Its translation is CATSSNTSFEVRYGYTF. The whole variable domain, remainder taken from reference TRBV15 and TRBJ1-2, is DAMVIQNPRYQVTQFGKPVTLSCSQTLNHNVMYWYQQKSSQAPKLLFHYYDKDFNNEADTPDNFQSRRPNTSFCFLDIRSPGLGDTAMYLCATSSNTSFEVRYGYTFGSGTRLTVV.

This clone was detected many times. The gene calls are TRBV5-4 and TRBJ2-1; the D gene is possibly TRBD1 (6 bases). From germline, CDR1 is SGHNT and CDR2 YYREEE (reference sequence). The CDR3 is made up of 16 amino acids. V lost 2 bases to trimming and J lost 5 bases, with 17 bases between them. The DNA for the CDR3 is TGTGCCAGCAGCTTCGACGGGCAGGGGTCGGACAATGAGCAGTTCTTC. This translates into CASSFDGQGSDNEQFF.

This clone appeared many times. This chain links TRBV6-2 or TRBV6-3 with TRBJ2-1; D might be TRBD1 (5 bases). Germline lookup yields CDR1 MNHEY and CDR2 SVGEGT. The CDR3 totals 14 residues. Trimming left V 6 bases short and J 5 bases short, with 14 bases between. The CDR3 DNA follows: TGTGCCAGCAGCCCAGGGCTGGAAAACAATGAGCAGTTCTTC. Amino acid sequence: CASSPGLENNEQFF.

The CDR3 coding sequence is TGCAGTGGCTGGGACAGGGAAACTGAAGCTTTCTTT. This translates into CSGWDRETEAFF. The rearrangement uses TRBV20-1 and TRBJ1-1, with 9 bases matching TRBD1. V was pared by 7 bases and J by 5 bases, with 5 bases of the junction left unmatched. The CDR3 runs to 12 residues. Germline V gene sequence: CDR1 DFQATT, CDR2 SNEGSKA (reference sequence).

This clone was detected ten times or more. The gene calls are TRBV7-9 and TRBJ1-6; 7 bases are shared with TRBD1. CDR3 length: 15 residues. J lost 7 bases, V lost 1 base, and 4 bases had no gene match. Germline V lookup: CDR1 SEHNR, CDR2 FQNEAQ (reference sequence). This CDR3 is CASSLGTGFNSPLHF. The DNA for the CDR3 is TGTGCCAGCAGCTTAGGGACAGGATTCAATTCACCCCTCCACTTT.

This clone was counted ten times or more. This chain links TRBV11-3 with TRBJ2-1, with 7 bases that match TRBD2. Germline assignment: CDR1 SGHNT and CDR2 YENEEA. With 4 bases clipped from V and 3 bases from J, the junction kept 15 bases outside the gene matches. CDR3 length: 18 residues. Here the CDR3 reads CASSSPKAPSGGYNEQFF. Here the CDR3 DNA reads TGTGCCAGCAGCTCCCCCAAAGCGCCCTCGGGGGGCTACAATGAGCAGTTCTTC. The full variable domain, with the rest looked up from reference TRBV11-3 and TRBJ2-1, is EAGVVQSPRYKIIEKKQPVAFWCNPISGHNTLYWYLQNLGQGPELLIRYENEEAVDDSQLPKDRFSAERLKGVDSTLKIQPAELGDSAVYLCASSSPKAPSGGYNEQFFGPGTRLTVL.

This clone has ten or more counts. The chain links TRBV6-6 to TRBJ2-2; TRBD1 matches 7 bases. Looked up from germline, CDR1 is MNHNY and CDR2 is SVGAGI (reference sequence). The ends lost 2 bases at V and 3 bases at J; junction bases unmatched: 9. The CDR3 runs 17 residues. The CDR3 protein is CASSYPTGRPDTGELFF. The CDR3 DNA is TGTGCCAGCAGTTACCCGACAGGGCGTCCGGACACCGGGGAGCTGTTTTTT.

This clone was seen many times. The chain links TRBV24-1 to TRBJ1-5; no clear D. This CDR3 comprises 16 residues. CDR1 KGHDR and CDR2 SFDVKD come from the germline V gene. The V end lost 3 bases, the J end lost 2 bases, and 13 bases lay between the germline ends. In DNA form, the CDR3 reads TGTGCCACCAGTGATGTCGGGTCTGCAGGCAATCAGCCCCAGCATTTT. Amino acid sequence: CATSDVGSAGNQPQHF.

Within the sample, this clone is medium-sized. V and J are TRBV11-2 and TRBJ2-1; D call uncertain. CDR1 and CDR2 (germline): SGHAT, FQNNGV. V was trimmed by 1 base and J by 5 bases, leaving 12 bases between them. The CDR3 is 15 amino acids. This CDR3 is CASSLGLAPNNEQFF. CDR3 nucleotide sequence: TGTGCCAGCAGCTTAGGCTTGGCACCTAACAATGAGCAGTTCTTC.

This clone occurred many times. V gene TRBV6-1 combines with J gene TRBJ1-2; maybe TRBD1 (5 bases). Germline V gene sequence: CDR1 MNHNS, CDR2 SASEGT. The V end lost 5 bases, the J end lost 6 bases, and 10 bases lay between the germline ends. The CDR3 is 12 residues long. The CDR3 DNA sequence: TGTGCCAGCAGTCCAGGGAGCCATGGCTACACCTTC. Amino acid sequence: CASSPGSHGYTF.

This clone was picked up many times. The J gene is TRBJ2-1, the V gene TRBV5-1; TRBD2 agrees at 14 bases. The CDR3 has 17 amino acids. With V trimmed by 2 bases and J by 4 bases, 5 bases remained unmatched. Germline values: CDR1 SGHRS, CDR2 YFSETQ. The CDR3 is CASSFGRLAGGYNEQFF. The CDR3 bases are TGCGCCAGCAGCTTTGGAAGACTAGCGGGGGGGTACAATGAGCAGTTCTTC.

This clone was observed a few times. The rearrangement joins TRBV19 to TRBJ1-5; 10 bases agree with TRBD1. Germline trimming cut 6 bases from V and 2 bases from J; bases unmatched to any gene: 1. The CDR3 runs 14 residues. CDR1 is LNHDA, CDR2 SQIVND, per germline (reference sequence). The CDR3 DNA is TGTGCCAGTAGCGGGACAGGGGGCAATCAGCCCCAGCATTTT. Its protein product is CASSGTGGNQPQHF.